The 14 T cell receptor beta chains below all came from one sample that was sequenced in a study of cytomegalovirus exposure and HLA in healthy donors. Profiling relied on immunoSEQ multiplex PCR, and the TCRdb table lists in-frame clones only, not all of them. The sample lists about 140,000 clones; approximately 94% were seen once. The source material was PBMCs. All receptors derive from a man younger than 35 in good health and CMV-seropositive.

This chain joins TRBV11-2 and TRBJ2-1; tentatively, D is TRBD2 (6 bases). The V end lost 1 base, the J end lost 7 bases, and 11 bases lay between the germline ends. The CDR3 spans 14 residues. CDR1 and CDR2 (germline): SGHAT, FQNNGV. This chain's CDR3 is CASSLAGEDNEQFF. In nucleotides, the CDR3 is TGTGCCAGCAGCTTAGCGGGAGAAGATAATGAGCAGTTCTTC.

The rearrangement uses TRBV27 and TRBJ2-1, with a possible D match to TRBD2 (5 bases). The CDR3 totals 18 residues. Trimming took 6 bases from V and 0 from J, leaving 21 bases between them. Looked up from germline, CDR1 is MNHEY and CDR2 is SMNVEV (reference sequence). CDR3 protein: CASSPQWVGAGSYNEQFF. The CDR3 region has the DNA TGTGCCAGCAGCCCACAGTGGGTGGGAGCCGGCTCCTACAATGAGCAGTTCTTC.

The DNA of the CDR3 is TGTGCCAGCAGTTACAGCGGGACGGGGTACAATGAGCAGTTCTTC. It is translated as CASSYSGTGYNEQFF. This chain uses TRBV27 with TRBJ2-1; TRBD2 aligns across 7 bases. The CDR3 runs to 15 residues. CDR1 is MNHEY, CDR2 SMNVEV, per germline (reference sequence). V was clipped by 4 bases and J by 4 bases; unmatched bases: 7.

The chain uses TRBV28 and TRBJ1-1; unclear D gene. The germline V gene has CDR1 MDHEN and CDR2 SYDVKM. The CDR3 is 13 amino acids. The ends were cut back, 8 bases at V and 3 bases at J, with 13 bases in the middle. CDR3 residues: CASLITDHTEAFF. The CDR3 DNA reads TGTGCCAGCCTCATAACAGATCACACTGAAGCTTTCTTT.

This clone was seen a single time. V usage is TRBV4-1 and J usage is TRBJ2-5, with D tentatively TRBD1 (6 bases). Germline V gene data show CDR1 as MGHRA and CDR2 as YSYEKL. Trimming left V 2 bases short and J 1 base short, with 11 bases between. CDR3 length: 15 residues. The CDR3 DNA is TGCGCCAGCAGCCAAAACAGGGATGTCCAAGAGACCCAGTACTTC. Protein sequence: CASSQNRDVQETQYF.

This clone was observed a few times. The chain couples TRBV9 to TRBJ2-5; 9 bases map to TRBD1. There are 15 residues in the CDR3. Germline CDR1 and CDR2: SGDLS and YYNGEE. V shed 2 bases, J shed 2 bases, and the junction held 4 bases outside the gene matches. The CDR3 sequence is CASSVGQGIQETQYF. CDR3 nucleotides: TGTGCCAGCAGCGTTGGACAGGGGATTCAAGAGACCCAGTACTTC.

This rearrangement joins TRBV11-2 to TRBJ2-7, with TRBD1 as a possible D gene (6 bases). Germline V gene lookup returns CDR1 SGHAT and CDR2 FQNNGV. V was shortened by 4 bases and J by 2 bases, with 12 bases between the two germline ends. This CDR3 spans 14 amino acids. As DNA, the CDR3 is TGTGCCAGCAGCTCCGGGACACCTCCCTACGAGCAGTACTTC. Its protein product is CASSSGTPPYEQYF.

The chain links TRBV11-2 to TRBJ2-7; no firm D call. V lost 5 bases and J lost 3, with 5 bases in between. The CDR3 sequence is 11 residues long. Germline-derived CDR1 and CDR2 are SGHAT and FQNNGV. The CDR3 reads CASSPYYEQYF. In nucleotides, the CDR3 is TGTGCCAGCAGCCCTTACTACGAGCAGTACTTC.

The V gene is TRBV28, the J gene TRBJ2-2; 7 bases align to TRBD1. The CDR3 has 14 residues. Germline values: CDR1 MDHEN, CDR2 SYDVKM. V lost 5 bases and J lost 7; bases outside the gene matches: 7. CDR3 DNA: TGTGCCAGCAGTACGCGACAGGGTGTCGGGGAGCTGTTTTTT. This encodes CASSTRQGVGELFF.

This chain joins TRBV5-1 and TRBJ1-3; D is uncertain. Germline CDR1 reads SGHRS; CDR2 reads YFSETQ. The CDR3 has 15 amino acids. V was clipped by 0 bases and J by 9 bases, with 16 bases between them. The CDR3, as DNA: TGCGCCAGCAGCTTGGCCGGTAGCGGCCGCGGCACCATATATTTT. It specifies CASSLAGSGRGTIYF.

The chain couples TRBV2 to TRBJ2-7; perhaps TRBD1 as D (6 bases). Germline-derived CDR1 and CDR2 are SNHLY and FYNNEI. This CDR3 is 14 amino acids long. Trimming took 3 bases from V and 11 from J, leaving 20 bases between them. The CDR3 spells CASSDTHGVSGEYF. The CDR3, as DNA: TGTGCCAGCAGTGACACCCACGGAGTTTCAGGGGAGTACTTC. The whole variable domain, filled in from reference TRBV2 and TRBJ2-7, reads EPEVTQTPSHQVTQMGQEVILRCVPISNHLYFYWYRQILGQKVEFLVSFYNNEISEKSEIFDDQFSVERPDGSNFTLKIRSTKLEDSAMYFCASSDTHGVSGEYFGPGTRLTVT.

This sequence joins TRBV7-8 and TRBJ2-3; 11 bases align to TRBD2. The junction had 8 bases not matched to a gene; V was cut back by 5 bases and J by 4 bases. The CDR3 length is 16 residues. Germline V CDR1 and CDR2: SGHVS, FQNEAQ. The CDR3 sequence is CASSRKTSGSADTQYF. As DNA, the CDR3 is TGTGCCAGCAGCCGCAAAACTAGCGGGAGTGCAGATACGCAGTATTTT.

In its sample, this clone was seen once. The rearrangement joins TRBV6-5 to TRBJ2-7; 8 bases align to TRBD2. CDR3 length: 13 amino acids. The germline V gene has CDR1 MNHEY and CDR2 SVGAGI. V lost 6 bases and J lost 7; bases outside the gene matches: 8. The CDR3 coding sequence is TGTGCCAGCAGCACCGGACTAGCTCGGGAGCAGTACTTC. Translated: CASSTGLAREQYF.

The chain has TRBV27 and TRBJ2-7, with TRBD1 matching 9 bases. The CDR3 length is 16 residues. In germline, CDR1 is MNHEY, CDR2 SMNVEV (reference sequence). V lost 1 base and J lost 3; bases outside the gene matches: 7. The CDR3: CASSLFYGQGIYEQYF. The DNA for the CDR3 is TGTGCCAGCAGTTTATTCTACGGACAGGGGATCTACGAGCAGTACTTC.